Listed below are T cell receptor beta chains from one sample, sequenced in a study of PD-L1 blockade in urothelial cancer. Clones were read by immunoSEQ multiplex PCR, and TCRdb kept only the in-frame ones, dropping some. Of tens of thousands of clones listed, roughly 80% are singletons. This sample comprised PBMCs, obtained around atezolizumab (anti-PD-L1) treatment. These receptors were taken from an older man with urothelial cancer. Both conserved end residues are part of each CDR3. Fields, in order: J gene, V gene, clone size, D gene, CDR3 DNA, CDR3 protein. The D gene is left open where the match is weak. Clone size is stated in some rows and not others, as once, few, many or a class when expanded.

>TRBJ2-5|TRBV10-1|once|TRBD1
TGCGCCAGCAGCGACAGGGGCGGCGAGACCCAGTACTTC
CASSDRGGETQYF
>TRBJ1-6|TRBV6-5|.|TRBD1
TGTGCCAGCAGCAGACCGGGACAGTCCAATTCACCCCTCCACTTT
CASSRPGQSNSPLHF
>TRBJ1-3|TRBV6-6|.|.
TGTGCCAGCAGCTACACGGGGGGCTCTGGAAACACCATATATTTT
CASSYTGGSGNTIYF
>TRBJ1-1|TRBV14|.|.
TGTGCCAGCAGCCCCCCGACAGTCCACCAAGCTTTCTTT
CASSPPTVHQAFF
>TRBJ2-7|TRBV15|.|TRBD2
TGTGCCACCAGCTTACTAGCGACCTCCTACGAGCAGTACTTC
CATSLLATSYEQYF
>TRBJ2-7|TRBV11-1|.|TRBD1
TGTGCCAGCAGCTTCGGGACAGCCTCCTACGAGCAGTACTTC
CASSFGTASYEQYF
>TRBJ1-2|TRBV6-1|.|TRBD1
TGTGCCAGCAGTGAAACGGCAGGGGGCCCCTATGGCTACACCTTC
CASSETAGGPYGYTF
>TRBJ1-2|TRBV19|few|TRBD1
TGTGCCAGTATCCGGACAGGGGGCAGAAGTTTTTATGGCTACACCTTC
CASIRTGGRSFYGYTF
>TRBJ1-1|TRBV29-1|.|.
TGCAGCGGTGGGGGACATCCGAACACTGAAGCTTTCTTT
CSGGGHPNTEAFF
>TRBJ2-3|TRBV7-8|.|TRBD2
TGTGCCAGCAGCTTTTCTAGCGGGGGCGTGAAGAATACGCAGTATTTT
CASSFSSGGVKNTQYF
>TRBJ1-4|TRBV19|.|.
TGTGCCAGTAGCCCCTCATTACAGGAAAAACTGTTTTTT
CASSPSLQEKLFF
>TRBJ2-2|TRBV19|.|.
TGTGCCAGTAGTATAAGTCTAGGGGCATCCAACACCGGGGAGCTGTTTTTT
CASSISLGASNTGELFF
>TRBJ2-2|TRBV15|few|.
TGTGCCACCAGCAGAGATCTAGGGAACACCGGGGAGCTGTTTTTT
CATSRDLGNTGELFF
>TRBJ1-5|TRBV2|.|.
TGTGCCAGCAGTGATCAGGCCTATCAGCCCCAGCATTTT
CASSDQAYQPQHF
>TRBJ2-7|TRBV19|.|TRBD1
TGTGCCAGTAGTATGGACAGGTCCTACGAGCAGTACTTC
CASSMDRSYEQYF
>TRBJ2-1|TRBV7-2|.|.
TGTGCCAGCAGCCCACTGGGAGGCTCCTACAATGAGCAGTTCTTC
CASSPLGGSYNEQFF
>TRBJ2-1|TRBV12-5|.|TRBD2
TGTGCTAGTGGTCGAGCGGGAGGGCAGAGGAATGAGCAGTTCTTC
CASGRAGGQRNEQFF
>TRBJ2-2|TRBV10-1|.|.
TGCGCCAGCAGCCCCGACAGGACGTCGAACACCGGGGAGCTGTTTTTT
CASSPDRTSNTGELFF
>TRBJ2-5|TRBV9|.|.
TGTGCCAGCAGCGTAGTGGACACCCAAGAGACCCAGTACTTC
CASSVVDTQETQYF
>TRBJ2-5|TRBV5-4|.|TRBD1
TGTGCCAGCAGCTTGCAGGGGGCCAACCAAGAGACCCAGTACTTC
CASSLQGANQETQYF
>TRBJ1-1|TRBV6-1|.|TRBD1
TGTGCCAGCAGTAATTGGGGGACAGGGGGTACTGAAGCTTTCTTT
CASSNWGTGGTEAFF
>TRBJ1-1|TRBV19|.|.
TGTGCCAGTAGTCTGGGGGGTCATCGGGGCACTGAAGCTTTCTTT
CASSLGGHRGTEAFF
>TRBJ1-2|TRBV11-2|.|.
TGTGCCAGCAGCTCCCTGATGGTCCGGGGAAGCCCCAAGGGCTATGGCTACACCTTC
CASSSLMVRGSPKGYGYTF
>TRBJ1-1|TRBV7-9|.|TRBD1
TGTGCCAGCAGCTCTACAGGGGCACGGGCGGAAGCTTTCTTT
CASSSTGARAEAFF
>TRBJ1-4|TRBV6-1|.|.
TGTGCCAGCAGCCTGGGGGGGCGAGAAAAACTGTTTTTT
CASSLGGREKLFF
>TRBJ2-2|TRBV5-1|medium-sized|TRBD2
TGCGCCAGCAGCTTATCGGGGGGGCAAACCGGGGAGCTGTTTTTT
CASSLSGGQTGELFF
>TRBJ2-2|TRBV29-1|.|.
TGCAGCGCCGCAGACAGTAACACCGGGGAGCTGTTTTTT
CSAADSNTGELFF
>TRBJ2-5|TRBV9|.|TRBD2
TGTGCCAGCAGCGTACCCCGGACTAGCGGGAGAAAAGAGACCCAGTACTTC
CASSVPRTSGRKETQYF
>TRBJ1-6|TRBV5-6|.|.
TGTGCCAGCACCCTCGGGGGGCGCGGCTCACCCCTCCACTTT
CASTLGGRGSPLHF
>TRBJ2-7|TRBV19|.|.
TGTGCCAGTAGCCAGACTAGATACTACGAGCAGTACTTC
CASSQTRYYEQYF
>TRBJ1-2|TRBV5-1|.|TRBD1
TGCGCCAGCAGCTTATGGGACAGTAACTATGGCTACACCTTC
CASSLWDSNYGYTF
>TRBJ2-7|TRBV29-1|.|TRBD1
TGCAGCGTTGAAGATGCGGGCGGGACAGGCTACGAGCAGTACTTC
CSVEDAGGTGYEQYF
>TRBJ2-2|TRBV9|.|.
TGTGCCAGCAGCGGTCAGACAGCGAACACCGGGGAGCTGTTTTTT
CASSGQTANTGELFF
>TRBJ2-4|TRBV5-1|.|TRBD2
TGCGCCAGCAGTTCGGGACTAGCGGGAGGGTTAAACATTCAGTACTTC
CASSSGLAGGLNIQYF
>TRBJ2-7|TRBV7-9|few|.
TGTGCCAGCAGCCCAGAGGGATCTAGCTCCTACGAGCAGTACTTC
CASSPEGSSSYEQYF
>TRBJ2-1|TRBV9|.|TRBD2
TGTGCCAGCAGCGGAAAGGCGGGGGGGCGCAATGAGCAGTTCTTC
CASSGKAGGRNEQFF
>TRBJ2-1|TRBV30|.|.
TGTGCCTGGAGTGTACCGTTTATCTCTAACAATGAGCAGTTCTTC
CAWSVPFISNNEQFF
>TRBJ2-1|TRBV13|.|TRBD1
TGTGCCAGCAGCGAAAGGGACAGGGGGCATGAGCAGTTCTTC
CASSERDRGHEQFF
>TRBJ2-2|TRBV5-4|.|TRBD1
TGTGCCAGCAGCCCGGGACAGGGTTCCACCGGGGAGCTGTTTTTT
CASSPGQGSTGELFF
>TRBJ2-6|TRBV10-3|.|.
TGTGCCATCAGTGATCTCTCTGGGGCCAACGTCCTGACTTTC
CAISDLSGANVLTF
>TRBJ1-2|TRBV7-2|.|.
TGTGCCAGCAGCTTAGACCCAGGGACTTATGGCTACACCTTC
CASSLDPGTYGYTF
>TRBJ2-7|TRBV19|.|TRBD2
TGTGCCAGTAGTATAGCGGGAGGGACCCACGAGCAGTACTTC
CASSIAGGTHEQYF
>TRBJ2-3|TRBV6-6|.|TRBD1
TGTGCCAGCGGGGACAGGGGGCTCCCCCGCGATACGCAGTATTTT
CASGDRGLPRDTQYF
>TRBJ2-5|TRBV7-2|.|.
TGTGCCAGCACCCCGGACAGACAAGAGACCCAGTACTTC
CASTPDRQETQYF
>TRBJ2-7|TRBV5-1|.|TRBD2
TGCGCCAGCAGCGGGACGGGGGGTCCCTACGAGCAGTACTTC
CASSGTGGPYEQYF
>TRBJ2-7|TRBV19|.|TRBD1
TGTGCCAGTAGTACTCAGAGACCCGGACAGGGGGCGGACGGGCAGTACTTC
CASSTQRPGQGADGQYF
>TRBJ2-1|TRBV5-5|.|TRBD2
TGTGCCAGCAGCTTGACACTAGCGGCGTACAATGAGCAGTTCTTC
CASSLTLAAYNEQFF
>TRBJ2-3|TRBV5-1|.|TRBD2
TGCGCCAGCAGCTCTCTAGCGGGATCAGATACGCAGTATTTT
CASSSLAGSDTQYF
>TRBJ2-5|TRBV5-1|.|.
TGCGCCAGCAGCTTGGGTTCAAATGTAGACCAAGAGACCCAGTACTTC
CASSLGSNVDQETQYF
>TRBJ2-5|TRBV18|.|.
TGTGCCAGCTCACGGGGCTATTCAGGGGAACAAGAGACCCAGTACTTC
CASSRGYSGEQETQYF
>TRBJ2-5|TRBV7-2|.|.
TGTGCCAGCAGCTCGCCCCAGCGGCTGCAAGAGACCCAGTACTTC
CASSSPQRLQETQYF
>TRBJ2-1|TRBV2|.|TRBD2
TGTGCCAGCAGCGCCGAGCGGGGGGGCCGCCACAATGAGCAGTTCTTC
CASSAERGGRHNEQFF
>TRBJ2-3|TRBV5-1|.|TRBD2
TGCGCCAGCAGCGGAATAGCGGGGGGTGGAGCAGATACGCAGTATTTT
CASSGIAGGGADTQYF
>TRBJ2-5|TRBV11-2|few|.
TGTGCCAGCAGCTTCGACAGCCTATTAGAGACCCAGTACTTC
CASSFDSLLETQYF
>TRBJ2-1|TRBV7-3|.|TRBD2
TGTGCCAGCAGCTTTACTAGCGGTTCCTACAATGAGCAGTTCTTC
CASSFTSGSYNEQFF
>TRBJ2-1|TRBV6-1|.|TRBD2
TGTGCCAGCGGGGAGGGACCTGCCTCTAAACAGCAGTTCTTC
CASGEGPASKQQFF